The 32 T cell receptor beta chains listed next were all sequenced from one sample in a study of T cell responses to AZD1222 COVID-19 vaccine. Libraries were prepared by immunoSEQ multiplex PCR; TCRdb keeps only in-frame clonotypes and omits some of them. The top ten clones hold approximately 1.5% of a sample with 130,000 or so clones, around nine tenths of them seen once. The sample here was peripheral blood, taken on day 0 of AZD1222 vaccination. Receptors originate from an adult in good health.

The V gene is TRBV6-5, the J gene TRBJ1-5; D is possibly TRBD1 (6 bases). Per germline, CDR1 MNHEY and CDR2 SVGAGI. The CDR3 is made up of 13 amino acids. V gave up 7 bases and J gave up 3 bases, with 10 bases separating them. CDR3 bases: TGTGCCAGCACTGGACAGACCAATCAGCCCCAGCATTTT. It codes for CASTGQTNQPQHF.

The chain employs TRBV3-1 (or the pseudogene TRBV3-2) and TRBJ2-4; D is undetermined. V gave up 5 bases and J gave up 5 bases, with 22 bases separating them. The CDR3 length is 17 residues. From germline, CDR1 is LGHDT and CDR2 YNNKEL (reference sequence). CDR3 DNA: TGTGCCAGCAGCGCGCGCCTTCCCATTTGCAAAGAAAACATTCAGTACTTC. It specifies CASSARLPICKENIQYF.

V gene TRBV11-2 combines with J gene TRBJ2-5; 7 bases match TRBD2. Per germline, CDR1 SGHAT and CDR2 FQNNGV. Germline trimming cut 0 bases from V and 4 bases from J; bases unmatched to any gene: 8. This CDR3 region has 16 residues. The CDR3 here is CASSLEPGLLPETQYF. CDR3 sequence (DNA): TGTGCCAGCAGCTTAGAGCCGGGACTACTCCCAGAGACCCAGTACTTC.

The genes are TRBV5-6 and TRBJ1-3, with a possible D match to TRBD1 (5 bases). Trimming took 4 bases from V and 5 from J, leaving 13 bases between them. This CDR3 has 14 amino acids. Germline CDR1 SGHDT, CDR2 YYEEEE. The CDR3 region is CASSLGGFRNTIYF. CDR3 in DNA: TGTGCCAGCAGCCTGGGGGGGTTTCGAAACACCATATATTTT.

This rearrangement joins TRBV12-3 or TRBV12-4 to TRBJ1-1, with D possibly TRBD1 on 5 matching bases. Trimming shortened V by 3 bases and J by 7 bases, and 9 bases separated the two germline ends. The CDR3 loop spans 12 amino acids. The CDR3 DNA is TGTGCCAGCAGTTTCGGGCAGGGTGAAGCTTTCTTT. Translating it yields CASSFGQGEAFF.

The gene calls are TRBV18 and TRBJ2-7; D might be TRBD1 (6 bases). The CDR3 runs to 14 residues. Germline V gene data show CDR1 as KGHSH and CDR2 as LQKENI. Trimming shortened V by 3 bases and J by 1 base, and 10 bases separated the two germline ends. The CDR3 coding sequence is TGTGCCAGCTCACCCCGGGACACTTCCTACGAGCAGTACTTC. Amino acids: CASSPRDTSYEQYF.

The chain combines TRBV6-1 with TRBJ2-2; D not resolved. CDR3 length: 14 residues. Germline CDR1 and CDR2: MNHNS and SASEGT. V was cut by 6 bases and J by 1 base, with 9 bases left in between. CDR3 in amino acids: CASRLGQNTGELFF. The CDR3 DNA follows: TGTGCCAGCAGACTCGGGCAGAACACCGGGGAGCTGTTTTTT.

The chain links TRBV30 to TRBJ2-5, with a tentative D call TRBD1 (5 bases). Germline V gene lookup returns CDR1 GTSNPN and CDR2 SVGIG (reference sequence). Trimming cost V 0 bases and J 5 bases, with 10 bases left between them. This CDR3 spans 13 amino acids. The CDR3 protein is CAWSVQGYETQYF. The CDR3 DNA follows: TGTGCCTGGAGTGTCCAGGGTTACGAGACCCAGTACTTC.

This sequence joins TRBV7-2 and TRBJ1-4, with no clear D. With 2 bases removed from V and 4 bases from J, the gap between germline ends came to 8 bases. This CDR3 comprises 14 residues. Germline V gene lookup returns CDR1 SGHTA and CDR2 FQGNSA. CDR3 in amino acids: CASSLPPNNEKLFF. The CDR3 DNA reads TGTGCCAGCAGCTTACCACCGAATAATGAAAAACTGTTTTTT.

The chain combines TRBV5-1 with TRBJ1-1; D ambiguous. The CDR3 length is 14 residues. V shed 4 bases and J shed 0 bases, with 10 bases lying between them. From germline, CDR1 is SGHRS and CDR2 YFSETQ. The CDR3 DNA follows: TGCGCCAGCAGCCGCTCAACGATGAACACTGAAGCTTTCTTT. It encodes CASSRSTMNTEAFF.

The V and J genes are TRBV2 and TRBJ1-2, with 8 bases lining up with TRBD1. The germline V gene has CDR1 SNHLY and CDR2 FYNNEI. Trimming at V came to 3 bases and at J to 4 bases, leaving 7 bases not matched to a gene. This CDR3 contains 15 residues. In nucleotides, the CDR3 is TGTGCCAGCAGTGAGTGGAAACAGGGGGTCTATGGCTACACCTTC. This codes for CASSEWKQGVYGYTF.

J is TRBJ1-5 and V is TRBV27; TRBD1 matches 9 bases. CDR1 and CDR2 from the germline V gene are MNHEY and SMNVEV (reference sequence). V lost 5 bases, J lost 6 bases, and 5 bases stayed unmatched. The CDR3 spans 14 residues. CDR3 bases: TGTGCCAGCAGTATCACAGGGGGCGTTCAGCCCCAGCATTTT. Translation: CASSITGGVQPQHF.

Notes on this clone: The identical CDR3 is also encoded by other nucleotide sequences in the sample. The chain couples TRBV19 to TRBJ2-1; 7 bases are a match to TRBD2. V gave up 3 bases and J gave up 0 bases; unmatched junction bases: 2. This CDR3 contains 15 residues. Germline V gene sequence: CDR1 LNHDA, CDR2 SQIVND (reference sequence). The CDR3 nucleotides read TGTGCCAGTAGTATTGGCGGGGGCTCCTACAATGAGCAGTTCTTC. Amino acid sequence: CASSIGGGSYNEQFF.

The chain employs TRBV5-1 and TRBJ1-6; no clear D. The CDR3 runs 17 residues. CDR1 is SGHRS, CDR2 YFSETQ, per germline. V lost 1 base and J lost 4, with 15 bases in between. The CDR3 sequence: CASSLRAGQEYNSPLHF. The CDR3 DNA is TGCGCCAGCAGCTTGCGGGCAGGCCAAGAATATAATTCACCCCTCCACTTT.

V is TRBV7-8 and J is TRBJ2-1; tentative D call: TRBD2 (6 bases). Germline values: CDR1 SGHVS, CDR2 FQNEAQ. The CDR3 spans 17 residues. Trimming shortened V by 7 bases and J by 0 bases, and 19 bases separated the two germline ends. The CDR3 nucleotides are TGTGCCAGCACCCTAGGTCGGGGGACCCGCTCCTACAATGAGCAGTTCTTC. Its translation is CASTLGRGTRSYNEQFF.

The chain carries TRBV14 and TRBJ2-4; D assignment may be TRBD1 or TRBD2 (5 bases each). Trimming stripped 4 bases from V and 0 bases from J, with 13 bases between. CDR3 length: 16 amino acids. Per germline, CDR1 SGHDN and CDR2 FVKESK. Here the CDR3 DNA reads TGTGCCAGCAGCCCCTGGGACGGGAAAGCCAAAAACATTCAGTACTTC. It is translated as CASSPWDGKAKNIQYF.

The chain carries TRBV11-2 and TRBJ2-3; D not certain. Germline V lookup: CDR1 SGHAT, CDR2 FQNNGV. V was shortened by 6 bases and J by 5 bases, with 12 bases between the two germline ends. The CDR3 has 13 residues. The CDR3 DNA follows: TGTGCCAGCAGAATCCTTGGTGGAGATACGCAGTATTTT. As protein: CASRILGGDTQYF.

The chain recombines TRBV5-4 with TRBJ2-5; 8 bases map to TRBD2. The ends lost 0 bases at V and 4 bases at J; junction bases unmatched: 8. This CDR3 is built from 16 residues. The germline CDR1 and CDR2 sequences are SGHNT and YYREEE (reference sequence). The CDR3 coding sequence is TGTGCCAGCAGCTTGGCGCTTAGCGGGGTTCGAGAGACCCAGTACTTC. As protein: CASSLALSGVRETQYF.

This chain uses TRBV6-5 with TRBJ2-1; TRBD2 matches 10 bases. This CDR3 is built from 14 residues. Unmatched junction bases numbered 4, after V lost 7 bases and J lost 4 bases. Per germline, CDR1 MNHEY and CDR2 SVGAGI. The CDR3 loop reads CASTYSGRYNEQFF. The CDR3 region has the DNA TGTGCCAGCACCTATAGCGGGAGGTACAATGAGCAGTTCTTC.

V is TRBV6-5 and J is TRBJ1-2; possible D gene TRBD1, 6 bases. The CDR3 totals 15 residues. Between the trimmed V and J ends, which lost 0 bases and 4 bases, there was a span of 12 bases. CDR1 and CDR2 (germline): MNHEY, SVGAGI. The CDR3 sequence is CASSYSRGAGYGYTF. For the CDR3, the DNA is TGTGCCAGCAGTTACTCGAGGGGGGCGGGCTATGGCTACACCTTC.

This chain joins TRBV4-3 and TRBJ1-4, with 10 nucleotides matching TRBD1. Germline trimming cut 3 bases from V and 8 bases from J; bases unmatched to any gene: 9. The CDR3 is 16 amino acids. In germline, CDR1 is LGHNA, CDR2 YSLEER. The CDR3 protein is CASSQGTGTGDEKLFF. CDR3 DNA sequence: TGCGCCAGCAGCCAGGGTACCGGGACAGGGGACGAAAAACTGTTTTTT.

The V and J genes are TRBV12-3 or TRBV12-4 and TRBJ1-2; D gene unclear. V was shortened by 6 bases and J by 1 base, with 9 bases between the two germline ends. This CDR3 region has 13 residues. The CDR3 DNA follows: TGTGCCAGCAGCGCCGGGCTTAACTATGGCTACACCTTC. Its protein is CASSAGLNYGYTF.

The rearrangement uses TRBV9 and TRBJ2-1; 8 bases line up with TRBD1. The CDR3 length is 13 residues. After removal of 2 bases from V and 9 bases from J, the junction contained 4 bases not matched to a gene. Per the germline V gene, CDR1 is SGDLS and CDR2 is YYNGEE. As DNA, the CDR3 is TGTGCCAGCAGCGTCGGACAGGGAAGTGAGCAGTTCTTC. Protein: CASSVGQGSEQFF.

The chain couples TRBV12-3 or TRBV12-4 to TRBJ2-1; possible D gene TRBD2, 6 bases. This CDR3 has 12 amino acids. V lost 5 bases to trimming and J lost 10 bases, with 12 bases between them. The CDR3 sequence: CASSLGLREQFF. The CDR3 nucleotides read TGTGCCAGCAGTCTCGGACTACGGGAGCAGTTCTTC.

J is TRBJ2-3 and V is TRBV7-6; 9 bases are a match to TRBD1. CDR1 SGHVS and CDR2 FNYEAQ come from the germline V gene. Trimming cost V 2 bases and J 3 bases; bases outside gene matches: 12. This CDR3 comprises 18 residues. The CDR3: CASSLFWGDRDITDTQYF. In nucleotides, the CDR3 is TGTGCCAGCAGCTTATTCTGGGGGGACAGGGATATAACAGATACGCAGTATTTT.

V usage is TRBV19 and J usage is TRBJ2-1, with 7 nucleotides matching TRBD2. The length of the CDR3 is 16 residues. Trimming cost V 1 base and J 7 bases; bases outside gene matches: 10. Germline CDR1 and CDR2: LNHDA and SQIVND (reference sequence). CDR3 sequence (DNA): TGTGCCAGTAGTATAGGGTGGGGTAGCGGGTTAAATGAGCAGTTCTTC. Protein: CASSIGWGSGLNEQFF.

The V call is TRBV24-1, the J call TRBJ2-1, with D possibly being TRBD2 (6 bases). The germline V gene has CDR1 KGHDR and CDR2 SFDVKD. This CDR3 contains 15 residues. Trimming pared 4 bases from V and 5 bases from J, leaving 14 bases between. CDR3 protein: CATSDSAGLNNEQFF. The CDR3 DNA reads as TGTGCCACCAGTGACTCCGCGGGACTCAACAATGAGCAGTTCTTC.

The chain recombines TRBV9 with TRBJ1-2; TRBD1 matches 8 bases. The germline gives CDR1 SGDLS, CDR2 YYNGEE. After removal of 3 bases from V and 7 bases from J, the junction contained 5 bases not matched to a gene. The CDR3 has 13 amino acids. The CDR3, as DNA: TGTGCCAGCAGCGCCCAGGGGGCATCTGGCTACACCTTC. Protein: CASSAQGASGYTF.

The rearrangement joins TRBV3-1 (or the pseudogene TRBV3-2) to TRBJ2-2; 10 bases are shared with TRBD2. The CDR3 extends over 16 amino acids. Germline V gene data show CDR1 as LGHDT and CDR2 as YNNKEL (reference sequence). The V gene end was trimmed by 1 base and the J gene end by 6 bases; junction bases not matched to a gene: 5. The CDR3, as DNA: TGTGCCAGCAGCCAAGTGCTAGCGGGAGATCCCGGGGAGCTGTTTTTT. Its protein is CASSQVLAGDPGELFF.

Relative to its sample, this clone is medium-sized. The CDR3 is CASSLVGREGFSYNEQFF. In nucleotides, the CDR3 is TGTGCCAGCAGCTTAGTGGGAAGGGAGGGGTTTTCCTACAATGAGCAGTTCTTC. This chain connects TRBV7-8 to TRBJ2-1; 7 positions agree with TRBD2. CDR1 is SGHVS, CDR2 FQNEAQ, per germline. V shed 1 base and J 1 base; nucleotides not matched to a gene: 10. The CDR3 is 18 amino acids. The full variable domain, rest sourced from reference TRBV7-8 and TRBJ2-1, is GAGVSQSPRYKVAKRGQDVALRCDPISGHVSLFWYQQALGQGPEFLTYFQNEAQLDKSGLPSDRFFAERPEGSVSTLKIQRTQQEDSAVYLCASSLVGREGFSYNEQFFGPGTRLTVL.

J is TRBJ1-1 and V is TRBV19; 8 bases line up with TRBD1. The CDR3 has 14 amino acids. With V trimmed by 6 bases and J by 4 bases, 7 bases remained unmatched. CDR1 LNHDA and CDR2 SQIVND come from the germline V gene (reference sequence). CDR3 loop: CASRAGGSGTEAFF. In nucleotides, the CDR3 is TGTGCCAGTAGGGCAGGGGGCTCCGGCACTGAAGCTTTCTTT.

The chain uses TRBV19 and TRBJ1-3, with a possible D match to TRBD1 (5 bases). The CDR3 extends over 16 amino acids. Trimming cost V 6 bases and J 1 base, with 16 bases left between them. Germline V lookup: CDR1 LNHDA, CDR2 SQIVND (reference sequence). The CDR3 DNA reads TGTGCCAGTAGGAGACAGAGTGATACTTCTGGAAACACCATATATTTT. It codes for CASRRQSDTSGNTIYF.